A single sample is the source of the 19 T cell receptor beta chains below, sequenced in a study of blood T cell repertoires in COVID-19. TCRdb's copy holds only in-frame clones and misses some; the assay was immunoSEQ multiplex PCR. The profile shows a few hundred thousand clones, more than 75% of them singletons. Specimen: peripheral blood. These receptors all stem from a woman in her seventies with active or convalescent COVID-19.

The chain links TRBV27 to TRBJ1-2; 9 nucleotides agree with TRBD1. Trimming cost V 3 bases and J 8 bases; bases outside gene matches: 10. Germline V CDR1 and CDR2: MNHEY, SMNVEV (reference sequence). The length of the CDR3 is 15 residues. The CDR3 DNA reads TGTGCCAGCAGTTTCTTCTCCGGGACAGGGTCCGGCTACACCTTC. It codes for CASSFFSGTGSGYTF.

This clone was detected only a few times. CDR3 in amino acids: CATRGQGAGETEAFF. CDR3 coding DNA: TGTGCCACCAGAGGACAGGGGGCGGGAGAAACTGAAGCTTTCTTT. The J gene is TRBJ1-1, the V gene TRBV24-1; TRBD1 aligns across 11 bases. The germline CDR1 and CDR2 sequences are KGHDR and SFDVKD. The CDR3 has 15 residues. The V segment lost 7 bases and the J segment 5 bases; nucleotides outside the gene matches: 8.

V gene TRBV7-3 combines with J gene TRBJ2-1, with D possibly TRBD1 on 6 matching bases. The CDR3 extends over 15 amino acids. The germline V gene encodes CDR1 SGHTA and CDR2 FQGTGA. V lost 5 bases and J 9 bases, leaving 20 bases between the germline ends. The CDR3 coding sequence is TGTGCCAGCAGCGCCACGGGACACGCCATGGCTGAGCAGTTCTTC. Protein product: CASSATGHAMAEQFF.

The chain employs TRBV5-4 and TRBJ2-2, with TRBD1 matching 7 bases. V trimming: 4 bases; J trimming: 6 bases; junction bases outside the gene matches: 9. Germline CDR1 is SGHNT and CDR2 is YYREEE (reference sequence). The CDR3 sequence is 15 residues long. CDR3 coding DNA: TGTGCCAGCAGCCTCGTAAACAGGGGTCCCGGGGAGCTGTTTTTT. This sequence encodes CASSLVNRGPGELFF.

The rearrangement links TRBV6-2 or TRBV6-3 to TRBJ1-1, with D possibly being TRBD1 (6 bases). The CDR3 is made up of 14 amino acids. V was shortened by 4 bases and J by 1 base, with 10 bases between the two germline ends. Germline CDR1 and CDR2: MNHEY and SVGEGT. The CDR3 bases are TGTGCCAGCAGTTGGGGGCTTGAGAACACTGAAGCTTTCTTT. It codes for CASSWGLENTEAFF.

The J gene is TRBJ1-1, the V gene TRBV6-5, with D tentatively TRBD1 (5 bases). Germline CDR1 is MNHEY and CDR2 is SVGAGI. The length of the CDR3 is 16 residues. V lost 0 bases and J lost 0, with 11 bases in between. The CDR3 loop is CASSYSQGVLNTEAFF. In nucleotides, the CDR3 is TGTGCCAGCAGTTACTCTCAGGGCGTATTGAACACTGAAGCTTTCTTT.

The rearrangement uses TRBV6-6 and TRBJ2-7; 7 positions match TRBD2. The CDR3 is made up of 14 amino acids. V gave up 7 bases and J gave up 0 bases; unmatched junction bases: 6. Per germline, CDR1 MNHNY and CDR2 SVGAGI (reference sequence). CDR3 residues: CASNQAGTSYEQYF. As DNA, the CDR3 is TGTGCCAGCAACCAAGCGGGGACCTCCTACGAGCAGTACTTC.

The CDR3 bases are TGCAGCGTTGCCTTGGCAAACTATGGCTACACCTTC. Its protein product is CSVALANYGYTF. The chain employs TRBV29-1 and TRBJ1-2; D not certain. Deletions cut 4 bases from V and 2 bases from J, with 8 bases between. This CDR3 has 12 amino acids. Germline CDR1 is SQVTM and CDR2 is ANQGSEA. Full variable domain (rest looked up from reference TRBV29-1 and TRBJ1-2): SAVISQKPSRDICQRGTSLTIQCQVDSQVTMMFWYRQQPGQSLTLIATANQGSEATYESGFVIDKFPISRPNLTFSTLTVSNMSPEDSSIYLCSVALANYGYTFGSGTRLTVV.

The rearrangement links TRBV7-6 to TRBJ1-5; TRBD1 might be the D (5 bases). Trimming removed 5 bases from V and 6 bases from J, with 23 bases in between. Germline V gene lookup returns CDR1 SGHVS and CDR2 FNYEAQ. The CDR3 is made up of 17 amino acids. As DNA, the CDR3 is TGTGCCAGCAGCCAGGGAGGTTCGGGGGAGCAAGCTCAGCCCCAGCATTTT. It specifies CASSQGGSGEQAQPQHF.

This CDR3 is CASSQDSGGYTF. The CDR3 nucleotides are TGCGCCAGCAGCCAAGATTCAGGGGGCTACACCTTC. The V gene is TRBV4-1, the J gene TRBJ1-2; the D gene is possibly TRBD1 (5 bases). The germline V and J ends were trimmed by 0 bases and 8 bases, with 7 bases remaining between them. The CDR3 extends over 12 amino acids. CDR1 is MGHRA, CDR2 YSYEKL, per germline.

The gene calls are TRBV12-3 or TRBV12-4 and TRBJ2-7; TRBD1 matches at 7 bases. CDR3 length: 11 amino acids. Trimming removed 6 bases from V and 5 bases from J; junction bases left unmatched: 1. Here the CDR3 DNA reads TGTGCCAGCAGAGACAGGGACGAGCAGTACTTC. Translation: CASRDRDEQYF.

The chain employs TRBV27 and TRBJ1-2, with 10 bases matching TRBD1. CDR1 and CDR2 from the germline V gene are MNHEY and SMNVEV (reference sequence). CDR3 length: 13 residues. Germline trimming cut 6 bases from V and 6 bases from J; bases unmatched to any gene: 4. The CDR3 sequence is CASSLGTGDGYTF. The CDR3 DNA reads as TGTGCCAGCAGCCTCGGGACAGGGGATGGCTACACCTTC.

This clone was picked up a small number of times. V usage is TRBV7-3 and J usage is TRBJ2-5; TRBD2 aligns across 8 bases. V lost 3 bases to trimming and J lost 5 bases; unmatched junction nucleotides: 5. The germline V gene has CDR1 SGHTA and CDR2 FQGTGA. This CDR3 is 14 amino acids long. CDR3 in DNA: TGTGCCAGCAGCTTTACGGGGGGGCTTGAGACCCAGTACTTC. It codes for CASSFTGGLETQYF.

This chain joins TRBV4-3 and TRBJ2-3, with 9 bases identical to TRBD2. Germline V gene lookup returns CDR1 LGHNA and CDR2 YSLEER. V shed 3 bases, J shed 2 bases, and the junction held 6 bases outside the gene matches. The CDR3 contains 16 residues. CDR3 nucleotide sequence: TGCGCCAGCAGCCAGGGTTTAGCGGGGGTCACAGATACGCAGTATTTT. Amino acid sequence: CASSQGLAGVTDTQYF.

The CDR3 nucleotides are TGTGCCAGCAGTTTGGACAGGGGCTATGGCTACACCTTC. Amino acid sequence: CASSLDRGYGYTF. V gene TRBV12-3 or TRBV12-4 combines with J gene TRBJ1-2; 9 positions agree with TRBD1. The CDR3 has 13 residues. V shed 3 bases and J 4 bases; nucleotides not matched to a gene: 0.

J is TRBJ1-1 and V is TRBV14, with D unresolved. The CDR3 contains 12 residues. Looked up from germline, CDR1 is SGHDN and CDR2 is FVKESK. Trimming shortened V by 3 bases and J by 5 bases, and 7 bases separated the two germline ends. The CDR3 loop is CASSQRRTEAFF. The CDR3 DNA reads as TGTGCCAGCAGCCAGAGGCGGACTGAAGCTTTCTTT.

The chain uses TRBV7-2 and TRBJ2-7, with D tentatively TRBD2 (7 bases). Trimming removed 4 bases from V and 3 bases from J, with 10 bases in between. The CDR3 loop spans 13 amino acids. The germline CDR1 and CDR2 sequences are SGHTA and FQGNSA. In DNA, the CDR3 is TGTGCCAGCAGCTGGGGGGGCCTCTACGAGCAGTACTTC. Its translation is CASSWGGLYEQYF.

The rearrangement joins TRBV10-3 to TRBJ1-1; no clear D. Deletions cut 2 bases from V and 2 bases from J, with 6 bases between. The length of the CDR3 is 13 residues. Per germline, CDR1 ENHRY and CDR2 SYGVKD. The DNA for the CDR3 is TGTGCCATCAGTGAGGCGATAAACACTGAAGCTTTCTTT. It encodes CAISEAINTEAFF.

The rearrangement links TRBV9 to TRBJ2-2, with TRBD2 matching over 9 bases. This CDR3 is built from 16 residues. The ends lost 2 bases at V and 0 bases at J; junction bases unmatched: 2. CDR1 and CDR2 (germline): SGDLS, YYNGEE. The CDR3 is CASSVLAGANTGELFF. DNA of the CDR3: TGTGCCAGCAGCGTCTTAGCGGGGGCGAACACCGGGGAGCTGTTTTTT.